This T cell receptor beta chain was sequenced in a study of blood T cell repertoires in COVID-19. Background on the study: From the United States, Italy and Spain came samples of acute and convalescent COVID-19.

The CDR3 is made up of 17 amino acids. Trimming at V came to 4 bases and at J to 0 bases, leaving 8 bases not matched to a gene. Germline V gene data show CDR1 as SGHRS and CDR2 as YFSETQ. Authors' processing steps: How many nucleated cells were present was estimated from reference gene primer amplification. Profiled with immunoSEQ multiplex PCR; TCRdb holds only in-frame clones, not every one. For V, J and clone size, that table is used; D and trimming come from the DNA. The sample lists some 420,000 clones; approximately 92% were seen once. This clone turned up a few times. All enrollees were about 18 to 100 years old and from about 24 US areas. Self-reported history from a screening survey and questionnaire set each donor's cohort.

The genes are TRBV5-1 and TRBJ1-4, with 8 bases aligning to TRBD1. Sequencing used PBMCs or T cells enriched from blood (not recorded which). This clonotype was sampled from a man aged 30 to 45 who had recovered from COVID-19. The CDR3 sequence: CASSPSGTGPTNEKLFF. CDR3 DNA sequence: TGCGCCAGCAGCCCATCCGGGACAGGACCAACTAATGAAAAACTGTTTTTT.